This entry describes one TCR beta chain. The antigen is not known. This record belongs to a study of blood T cells in healthy people across ages. The ends lost 0 bases at V and 3 bases at J; junction bases unmatched: 7. CDR3 length: 17 amino acids. CDR1 is MGHRA, CDR2 YSYEKL, per germline. Per sample, at least 6 micrograms of total RNA were extracted. Whole-study findings and limits: In older individuals, TCR beta diversity per million T cells was lower, falling roughly linearly with age.

Primed by a sample-barcoded 5' primer and a J-beta primer mix, a second PCR proceeded for 7 to 11 cycles. Carrying 12 random nucleotides, a template-switch adaptor labeled each individual cDNA molecule. TCRdb itself ran the 5' RACE reads through MiXCR, one entry per CDR3 protein. The sample shows roughly 800,000 distinct CDR3 sequences, 58% of them seen only once. The sequenced sample consisted of blood. This rearrangement joins TRBV4-1 to TRBJ2-1; 8 bases agree with TRBD2. The TCR originated in a man in his thirties or forties in good health. CDR3 sequence reads: CASSQDPRGGNYNEQFF. The CDR3 DNA follows: TGCGCCAGCAGCCAAGATCCTCGGGGGGGCAACTACAATGAGCAGTTCTTC.